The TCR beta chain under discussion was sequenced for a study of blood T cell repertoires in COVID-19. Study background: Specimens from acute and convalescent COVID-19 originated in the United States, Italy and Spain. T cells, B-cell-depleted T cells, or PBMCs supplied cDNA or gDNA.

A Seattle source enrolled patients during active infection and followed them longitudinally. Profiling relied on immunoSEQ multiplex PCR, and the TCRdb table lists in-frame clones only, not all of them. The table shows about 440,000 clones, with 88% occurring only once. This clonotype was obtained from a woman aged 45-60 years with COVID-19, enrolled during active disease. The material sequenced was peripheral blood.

CDR3 amino acids: CASSQVGVQPQHF. Here the CDR3 DNA reads TGTGCCAGCAGCCAAGTGGGCGTCCAGCCCCAGCATTTT. The V and J genes are TRBV3-1 (or the pseudogene TRBV3-2) and TRBJ1-5; unclear D gene. CDR1 is LGHDT, CDR2 YNNKEL, per germline (reference sequence). The CDR3 is made up of 13 amino acids. Trimming took off 1 base at V and 7 bases at J, with 8 bases between the two ends.